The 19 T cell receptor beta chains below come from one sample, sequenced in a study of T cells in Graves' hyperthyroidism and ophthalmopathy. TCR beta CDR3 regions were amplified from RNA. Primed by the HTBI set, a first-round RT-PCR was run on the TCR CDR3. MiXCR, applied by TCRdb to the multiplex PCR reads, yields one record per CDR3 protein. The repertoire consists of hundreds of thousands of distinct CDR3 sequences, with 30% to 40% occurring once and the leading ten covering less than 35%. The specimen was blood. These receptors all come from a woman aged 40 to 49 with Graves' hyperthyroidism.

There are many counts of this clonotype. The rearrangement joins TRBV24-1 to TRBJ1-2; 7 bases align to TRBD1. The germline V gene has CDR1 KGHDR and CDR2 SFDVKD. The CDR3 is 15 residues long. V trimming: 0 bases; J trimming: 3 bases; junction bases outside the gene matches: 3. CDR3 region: CATSDLRGQHYGYTF. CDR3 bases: TGTGCCACCAGTGATTTGCGGGGACAGCACTATGGCTACACCTTC.

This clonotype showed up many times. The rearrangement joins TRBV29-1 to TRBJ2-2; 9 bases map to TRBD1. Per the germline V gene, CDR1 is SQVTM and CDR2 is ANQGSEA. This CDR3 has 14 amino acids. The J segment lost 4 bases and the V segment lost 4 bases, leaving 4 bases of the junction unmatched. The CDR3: CSVAGDRATGELFF. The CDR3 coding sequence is TGCAGCGTTGCTGGGGACAGGGCCACCGGGGAGCTGTTTTTT.

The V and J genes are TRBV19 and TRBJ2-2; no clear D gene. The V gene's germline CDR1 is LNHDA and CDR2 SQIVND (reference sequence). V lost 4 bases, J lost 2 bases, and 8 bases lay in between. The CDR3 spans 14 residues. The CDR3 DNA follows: TGTGCCAGTAGTAGGGTCGGAAACACCGGGGAGCTGTTTTTT. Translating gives CASSRVGNTGELFF.

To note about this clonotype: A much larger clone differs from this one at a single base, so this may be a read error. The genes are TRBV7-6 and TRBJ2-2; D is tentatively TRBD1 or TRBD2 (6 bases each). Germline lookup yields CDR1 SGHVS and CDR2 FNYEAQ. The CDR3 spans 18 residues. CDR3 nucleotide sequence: TGTGCCAGCAGCCTCAAATGGGGGGCCGTGCGGAACACCGGAGAGCTGTTTTTT. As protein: CASSLKWGAVRNTGELFF.

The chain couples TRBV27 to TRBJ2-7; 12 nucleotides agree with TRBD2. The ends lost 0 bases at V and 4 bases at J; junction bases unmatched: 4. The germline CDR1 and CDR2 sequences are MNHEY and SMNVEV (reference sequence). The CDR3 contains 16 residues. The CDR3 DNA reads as TGTGCCAGCAGTTTATCCGTCGGACTAGCGGGATACGAGCAGTACTTC. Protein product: CASSLSVGLAGYEQYF.

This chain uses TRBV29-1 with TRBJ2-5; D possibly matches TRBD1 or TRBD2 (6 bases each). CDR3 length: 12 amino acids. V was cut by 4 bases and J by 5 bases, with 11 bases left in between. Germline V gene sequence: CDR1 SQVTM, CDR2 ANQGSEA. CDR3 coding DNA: TGCAGCGTTGCCGACGGGGGCGAGACCCAGTACTTC. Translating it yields CSVADGGETQYF. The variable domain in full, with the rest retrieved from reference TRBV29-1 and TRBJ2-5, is SAVISQKPSRDICQRGTSLTIQCQVDSQVTMMFWYRQQPGQSLTLIATANQGSEATYESGFVIDKFPISRPNLTFSTLTVSNMSPEDSSIYLCSVADGGETQYFGPGTRLLVL.

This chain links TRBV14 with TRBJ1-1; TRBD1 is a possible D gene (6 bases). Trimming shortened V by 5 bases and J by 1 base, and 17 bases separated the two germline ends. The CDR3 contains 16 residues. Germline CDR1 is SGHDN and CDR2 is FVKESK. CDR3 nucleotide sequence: TGTGCCAGCAGCGTCCGGGACACAATTTGGAACACTGAAGCTTTCTTT. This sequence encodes CASSVRDTIWNTEAFF.

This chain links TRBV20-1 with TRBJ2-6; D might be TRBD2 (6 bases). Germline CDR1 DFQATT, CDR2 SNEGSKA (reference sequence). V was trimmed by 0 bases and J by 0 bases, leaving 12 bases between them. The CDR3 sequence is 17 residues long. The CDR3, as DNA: TGCAGTGCTAGAGAGGAGGGAGTTAGCTCTGGGGCCAACGTCCTGACTTTC. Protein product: CSAREEGVSSGANVLTF.

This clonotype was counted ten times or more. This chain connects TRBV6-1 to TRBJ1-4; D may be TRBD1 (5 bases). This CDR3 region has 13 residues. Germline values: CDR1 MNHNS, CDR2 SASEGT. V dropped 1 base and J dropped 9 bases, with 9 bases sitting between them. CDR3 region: CASSEEGQQKLFF. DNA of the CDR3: TGTGCCAGCAGTGAAGAAGGACAACAAAAACTGTTTTTT.

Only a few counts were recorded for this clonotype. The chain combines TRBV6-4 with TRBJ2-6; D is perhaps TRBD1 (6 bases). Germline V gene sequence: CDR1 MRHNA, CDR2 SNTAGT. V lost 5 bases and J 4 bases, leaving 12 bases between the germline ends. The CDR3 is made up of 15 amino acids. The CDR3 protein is CASSQQGLGANVLTF. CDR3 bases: TGTGCCAGCAGTCAACAGGGCCTGGGGGCCAACGTCCTGACTTTC.

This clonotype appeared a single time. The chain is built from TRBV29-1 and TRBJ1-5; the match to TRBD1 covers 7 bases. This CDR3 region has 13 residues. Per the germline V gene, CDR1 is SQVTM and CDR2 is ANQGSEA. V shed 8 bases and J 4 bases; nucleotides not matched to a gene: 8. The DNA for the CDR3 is TGCAGCACTGGGACAGAGAAGAATCAGCCCCAGCATTTT. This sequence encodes CSTGTEKNQPQHF. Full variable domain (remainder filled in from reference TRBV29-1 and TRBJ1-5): SAVISQKPSRDICQRGTSLTIQCQVDSQVTMMFWYRQQPGQSLTLIATANQGSEATYESGFVIDKFPISRPNLTFSTLTVSNMSPEDSSIYLCSTGTEKNQPQHFGDGTRLSIL.

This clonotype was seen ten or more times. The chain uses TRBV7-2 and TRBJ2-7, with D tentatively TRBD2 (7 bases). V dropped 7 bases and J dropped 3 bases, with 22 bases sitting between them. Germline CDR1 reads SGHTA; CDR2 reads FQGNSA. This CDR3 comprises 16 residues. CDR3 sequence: CASTKGGGRRDYEQYF. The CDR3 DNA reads TGTGCCAGCACCAAAGGGGGGGGGCGACGGGACTACGAGCAGTACTTC.

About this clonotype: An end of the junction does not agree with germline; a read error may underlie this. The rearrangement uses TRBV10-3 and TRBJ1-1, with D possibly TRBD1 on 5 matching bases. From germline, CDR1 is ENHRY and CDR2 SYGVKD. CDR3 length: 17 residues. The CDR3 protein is CASSRPGRSHQNTEAFF. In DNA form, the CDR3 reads TGTGCCAGCAGTAGACCGGGACGCTCACACCAGAACACTGAAGCTTTCTTT.

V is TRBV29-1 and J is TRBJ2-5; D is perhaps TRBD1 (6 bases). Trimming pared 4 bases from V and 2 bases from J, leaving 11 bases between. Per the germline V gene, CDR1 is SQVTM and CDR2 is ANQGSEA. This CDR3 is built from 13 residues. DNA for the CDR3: TGCAGCGTTGGACCTGACAGGCAAGAGACCCAGTACTTC. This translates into CSVGPDRQETQYF. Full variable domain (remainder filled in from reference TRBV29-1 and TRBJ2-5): SAVISQKPSRDICQRGTSLTIQCQVDSQVTMMFWYRQQPGQSLTLIATANQGSEATYESGFVIDKFPISRPNLTFSTLTVSNMSPEDSSIYLCSVGPDRQETQYFGPGTRLLVL.

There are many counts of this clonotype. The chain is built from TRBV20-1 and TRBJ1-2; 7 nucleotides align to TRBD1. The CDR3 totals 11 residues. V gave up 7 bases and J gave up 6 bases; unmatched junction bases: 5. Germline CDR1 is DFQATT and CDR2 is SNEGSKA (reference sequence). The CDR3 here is CSVAGGDGYTF. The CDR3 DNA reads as TGCAGTGTGGCAGGGGGTGATGGCTACACCTTC.

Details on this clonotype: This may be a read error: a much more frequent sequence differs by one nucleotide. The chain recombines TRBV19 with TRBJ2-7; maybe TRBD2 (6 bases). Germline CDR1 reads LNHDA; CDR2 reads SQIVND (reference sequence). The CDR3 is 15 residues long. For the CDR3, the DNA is TGTGCCAGTAGTACCGACGGGGAGGCGGCCTACGGGCAGTACTTC. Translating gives CASSTDGEAAYGQYF.

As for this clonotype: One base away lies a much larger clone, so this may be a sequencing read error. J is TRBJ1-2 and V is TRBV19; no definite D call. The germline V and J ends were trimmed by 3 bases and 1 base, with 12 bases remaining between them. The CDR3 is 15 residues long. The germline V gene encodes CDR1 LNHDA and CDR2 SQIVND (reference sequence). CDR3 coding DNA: TGTGCCAGTAGTATTGGCTCATTACTTAACTATGGCTACACCTTC. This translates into CASSIGSLLNYGYTF.

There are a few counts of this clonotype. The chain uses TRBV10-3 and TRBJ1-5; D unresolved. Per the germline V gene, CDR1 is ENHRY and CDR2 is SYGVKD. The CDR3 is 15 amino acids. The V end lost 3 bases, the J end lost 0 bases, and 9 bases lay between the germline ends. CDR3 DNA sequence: TGTGCCATCAGTGAACCGACGGGTAGCAATCAGCCCCAGCATTTT. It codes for CAISEPTGSNQPQHF.

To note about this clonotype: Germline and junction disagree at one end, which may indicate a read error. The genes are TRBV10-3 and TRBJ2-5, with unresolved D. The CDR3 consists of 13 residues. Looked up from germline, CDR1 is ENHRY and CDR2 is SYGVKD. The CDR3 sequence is CAVSVDFQETQYF. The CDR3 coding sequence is TGTGCCGTCAGCGTGGATTTCCAAGAGACCCAGTACTTC.